A selection of T cell receptor beta chains follows, all from one sample in a study of T cells after yellow fever vaccination. One entry per CDR3 protein, called by TCRdb with MiXCR from the 5' RACE reads. The table includes around 110,000 distinct CDR3 sequences, approximately 8.4% detected once. The sequenced sample was CD8+ T cells sorted from PBMCs, obtained 45 days after the yellow fever booster vaccination. Every receptor here comes from a man younger than 40 who received the YFV17D yellow fever vaccine. The CDR3 runs from the conserved cysteine through the conserved F or W.

j_call v_call cdr3_aa
TRBJ2-1 TRBV7-8 CASSLGGGGRSSYNEQFF
TRBJ2-1 TRBV15 CATSRDPGASGNEQFF
TRBJ2-2 TRBV10-1 CASSEVPGPGELFF
TRBJ2-4 TRBV3-1 CASTQILGGLAKNIQYF
TRBJ2-7 TRBV27 CASSQLAGGPFEQYF
TRBJ2-1 TRBV11-3 CASSLYSGSSYNEQFF
TRBJ2-1 TRBV20-1 CSARDQNVGSYNEQFF
TRBJ2-3 TRBV5-1 CASSFSAGGSDTQYF
TRBJ2-5 TRBV20-1 CSAPQGGTIQTQYF
TRBJ2-5 TRBV27 CASSLVREREETQYF